This entry lists 22 T cell receptor beta chains sequenced from one sample in a study of blood T cells in healthy people across ages. PCR was performed a second time for roughly 7 to 11 cycles using a sample-barcoded 5' primer and a J-beta primer mix. TCRdb reprocessed the 5' RACE reads via MiXCR and lists one record per CDR3 protein. The top ten clones hold 10% to 15% of a sample with roughly 800,000 distinct CDR3 sequences, 35% to 40% of them seen once. Sequenced sample: blood. Receptors originate from a man aged 18 to 30 in good health.

Only one count was recorded for this clonotype. A read error is possible here, since a much larger clone lies one base away. This chain uses TRBV6-5 with TRBJ2-1, with 11 positions matching TRBD1. Germline lookup yields CDR1 MNHEY and CDR2 SVGAGI. The CDR3 covers 14 residues. Trimming cost V 6 bases and J 10 bases; bases outside gene matches: 8. The CDR3 protein is CASSRGQGVHEQFF. The CDR3 DNA reads TGTGCCAGCAGCCGGGGACAGGGGGTCCACGAGCAGTTCTTC.

This clonotype was seen more than once but under ten times. The V and J genes are TRBV12-3 or TRBV12-4 and TRBJ2-1; the D is unclear. The CDR3 is made up of 15 amino acids. Between the trimmed V and J ends, which lost 6 bases and 0 bases, there was a span of 12 bases. CDR3 sequence: CASSRITPSYNEQFF. The CDR3 nucleotides are TGTGCCAGCAGCCGCATCACACCCTCCTACAATGAGCAGTTCTTC.

This clonotype has a single count. A much larger clone lies a single base off, so this may be a read error. The chain links TRBV12-3 or TRBV12-4 to TRBJ1-1; D possibly corresponds to TRBD1 (6 bases). CDR3 length: 14 amino acids. The V end lost 5 bases, the J end lost 3 bases, and 13 bases lay between the germline ends. CDR3 coding DNA: TGTGCCAGCAGTGTAGGGGGTTTTTACACTGAAGCTTTCTTT. Its protein is CASSVGGFYTEAFF.

This chain joins TRBV7-8 and TRBJ1-4; D not certain. CDR3 length equals 13 residues. V gave up 4 bases and J gave up 7 bases, with 10 bases separating them. Germline-derived CDR1 and CDR2 are SGHVS and FQNEAQ. For the CDR3, the DNA is TGTGCCAGCAGCTCCCCAGCAGGTGAAAAACTGTTTTTT. Residues: CASSSPAGEKLFF.

The J gene is TRBJ1-4, the V gene TRBV7-9, with a tentative D call TRBD1 (5 bases). From germline, CDR1 is SEHNR and CDR2 FQNEAQ (reference sequence). CDR3 length: 18 amino acids. V lost 5 bases and J lost 1, with 20 bases in between. Written as DNA, the CDR3 is TGTGCCAGCAGCGGCCCAGTTGCAGGGCGGCGAACTAATGAAAAACTGTTTTTT. This sequence encodes CASSGPVAGRRTNEKLFF.

This clonotype was seen many times. The J gene is TRBJ2-3, the V gene TRBV20-1; the D call may be TRBD1 or TRBD2 (5 bases each). Looked up from germline, CDR1 is DFQATT and CDR2 is SNEGSKA (reference sequence). The CDR3 consists of 17 residues. Trimming cost V 3 bases and J 0 bases, with 19 bases left between them. As DNA, the CDR3 is TGCAGTGCTAGTGGGGACGGGGCAGAAGCTAGCACAGATACGCAGTATTTT. Its translation is CSASGDGAEASTDTQYF.

On this clonotype: A read error may be the cause here, since a much bigger clone is one base away. The chain links TRBV12-3 or TRBV12-4 to TRBJ1-2; D remains ambiguous. V dropped 10 bases and J dropped 6 bases, with 18 bases sitting between them. The CDR3 loop spans 13 amino acids. CDR3 sequence: CATQVVENDGYTF. CDR3 coding DNA: TGTGCCACCCAGGTGGTTGAGAACGATGGCTACACCTTC.

The chain links TRBV20-1 to TRBJ2-3; no clear D. Trimming removed 3 bases from V and 5 bases from J, with 15 bases in between. Germline V CDR1 and CDR2: DFQATT, SNEGSKA (reference sequence). CDR3 size: 14 residues. The CDR3 DNA sequence: TGCAGTGCTAGGCTCAGTTGGGCCGGAGATACGCAGTATTTT. This gives the protein CSARLSWAGDTQYF.

The rearrangement uses TRBV5-1 and TRBJ2-7; a possible D gene is TRBD1 (6 bases). Germline V gene data show CDR1 as SGHRS and CDR2 as YFSETQ. The germline V and J ends were trimmed by 5 bases and 3 bases, with 15 bases remaining between them. CDR3 size: 14 residues. In DNA, the CDR3 is TGCGCCAGCAGGCAGACAGGAGACGTCTACGAGCAGTACTTC. This encodes CASRQTGDVYEQYF.

This clonotype was seen repeatedly, ten times or more. This chain links TRBV20-1 with TRBJ2-3; 8 bases fit TRBD2. Trimming cost V 1 base and J 2 bases; bases outside gene matches: 8. Germline values: CDR1 DFQATT, CDR2 SNEGSKA (reference sequence). The length of the CDR3 is 16 residues. The chain's CDR3 is CSARAVAGGLTDTQYF. CDR3 coding DNA: TGCAGTGCTAGAGCCGTCGCGGGGGGACTCACAGATACGCAGTATTTT.

This clonotype was observed a few times. V gene TRBV4-3 combines with J gene TRBJ2-7, with D possibly being TRBD1 (6 bases). Trimming removed 4 bases from V and 1 base from J, with 11 bases in between. Germline-derived CDR1 and CDR2 are LGHNA and YSLEER. The CDR3 has 14 residues. This chain's CDR3 is CASSLTDRSYEQYF. CDR3 nucleotide sequence: TGCGCCAGCAGCCTAACGGACAGATCCTACGAGCAGTACTTC.

As to this clonotype: This may come from a read error, since a much larger clone is one base off. The chain has TRBV2 and TRBJ2-1; D is perhaps TRBD1 or TRBD2 (5 bases each). Germline V gives CDR1 SNHLY, CDR2 FYNNEI. V was trimmed by 6 bases and J by 6 bases, leaving 15 bases between them. The CDR3 covers 14 residues. CDR3 DNA: TGTGCCAGCAGCCGGGACGGCGGCTGCAATGAGCAGTTCTTC. As protein: CASSRDGGCNEQFF.

This clonotype appeared a few times. CDR3 DNA: TGTGCCAGCAGGAGGGGTTTCGGCGGGGATACGCAGTATTTT. It is translated as CASRRGFGGDTQYF. V and J are TRBV28 and TRBJ2-3; the D gene could be TRBD1 or TRBD2 (5 bases each). The CDR3 contains 14 residues. V lost 6 bases to trimming and J lost 6 bases, with 16 bases between them. The V gene's germline CDR1 is MDHEN and CDR2 SYDVKM.

This chain links TRBV12-3 or TRBV12-4 with TRBJ1-3; no clear D gene. V lost 8 bases and J lost 0, with 14 bases in between. The CDR3 extends over 15 amino acids. The CDR3 reads CASGKGSISGNTIYF. DNA of the CDR3: TGTGCCAGCGGCAAGGGCTCCATCTCTGGAAACACCATATATTTT.

This clonotype came up a few times. The chain uses TRBV20-1 and TRBJ2-5, with D maybe TRBD2 (5 bases). The CDR3 is 12 residues long. Per the germline V gene, CDR1 is DFQATT and CDR2 is SNEGSKA (reference sequence). V dropped 6 bases and J dropped 2 bases, with 10 bases sitting between them. CDR3 DNA sequence: TGCAGTGCCAAGGAGCGGCAAGAGACCCAGTACTTC. Protein: CSAKERQETQYF.

The J gene is TRBJ2-5, the V gene TRBV5-1; D uncertain. The CDR3 is 14 residues long. V gave up 1 base and J gave up 9 bases, with 16 bases separating them. Germline-derived CDR1 and CDR2 are SGHRS and YFSETQ. CDR3 DNA sequence: TGCGCCAGCAGCTTGTACGACGGCCAACAGTCCCAGTACTTC. Amino acid sequence: CASSLYDGQQSQYF.

This clonotype appeared many times. The chain has TRBV7-2 and TRBJ2-3; D unresolved. The V gene's germline CDR1 is SGHTA and CDR2 FQGNSA. The V gene lost 5 bases and the J gene lost 7 bases, with 10 bases spanning the gap. The CDR3 runs to 12 residues. The CDR3 DNA is TGTGCCAGCAGCCCTCAAGGAAATACGCAGTATTTT. Translation: CASSPQGNTQYF.

A word on this clonotype: Since a much larger clone is just one base distant, this may be a read error. The chain carries TRBV20-1 and TRBJ2-1; tentatively, D is TRBD1 (6 bases). The CDR3 extends over 12 amino acids. V was pared by 6 bases and J by 10 bases, with 16 bases between. CDR1 DFQATT and CDR2 SNEGSKA come from the germline V gene (reference sequence). CDR3 nucleotides: TGCAGTGCAAGGACAGCCTCCTACGAGCAGTTCTTC. Protein product: CSARTASYEQFF.

This rearrangement joins TRBV7-9 to TRBJ2-7, with D maybe TRBD1 (5 bases). The J call may be in error: the DNA end matches TRBJ2-5 better. This CDR3 is built from 15 residues. Germline CDR1 SEHNR, CDR2 FQNEAQ (reference sequence). For the CDR3, the DNA is TGTGCCAGCAGCGATGTCCAGGGTAGGGAAAAGACCCAGTACTTC. Its protein product is CASSDVQGREKTQYF.

This clonotype was detected a few times. The V and J genes are TRBV4-2 and TRBJ2-5; D tentatively reads TRBD1 or TRBD2 (5 bases each). V lost 3 bases and J 5 bases, leaving 19 bases between the germline ends. The germline gives CDR1 LGHNA, CDR2 YNFKEQ. CDR3 length: 16 residues. The CDR3 coding sequence is TGTGCCAGCAGCCACCAAAGAAAGGGGAGAGGGGAGACCCAGTACTTC. This encodes CASSHQRKGRGETQYF.

V gene TRBV20-1 combines with J gene TRBJ1-2; no clear D. V lost 3 bases and J lost 10, with 3 bases in between. Germline V lookup: CDR1 DFQATT, CDR2 SNEGSKA (reference sequence). The CDR3 is made up of 8 amino acids. The CDR3 is CSARPYTF. CDR3 bases: TGCAGTGCTAGGCCCTACACCTTC.

This chain links TRBV30 with TRBJ1-2; TRBD1 matches 7 bases. The CDR3 has 14 residues. Germline V gene lookup returns CDR1 GTSNPN and CDR2 SVGIG (reference sequence). The V segment lost 3 bases and the J segment 4 bases; nucleotides outside the gene matches: 8. CDR3 DNA sequence: TGTGCCTGGAGGGTAACACAGGGGACCTATGGCTACACCTTC. Translation gives CAWRVTQGTYGYTF.